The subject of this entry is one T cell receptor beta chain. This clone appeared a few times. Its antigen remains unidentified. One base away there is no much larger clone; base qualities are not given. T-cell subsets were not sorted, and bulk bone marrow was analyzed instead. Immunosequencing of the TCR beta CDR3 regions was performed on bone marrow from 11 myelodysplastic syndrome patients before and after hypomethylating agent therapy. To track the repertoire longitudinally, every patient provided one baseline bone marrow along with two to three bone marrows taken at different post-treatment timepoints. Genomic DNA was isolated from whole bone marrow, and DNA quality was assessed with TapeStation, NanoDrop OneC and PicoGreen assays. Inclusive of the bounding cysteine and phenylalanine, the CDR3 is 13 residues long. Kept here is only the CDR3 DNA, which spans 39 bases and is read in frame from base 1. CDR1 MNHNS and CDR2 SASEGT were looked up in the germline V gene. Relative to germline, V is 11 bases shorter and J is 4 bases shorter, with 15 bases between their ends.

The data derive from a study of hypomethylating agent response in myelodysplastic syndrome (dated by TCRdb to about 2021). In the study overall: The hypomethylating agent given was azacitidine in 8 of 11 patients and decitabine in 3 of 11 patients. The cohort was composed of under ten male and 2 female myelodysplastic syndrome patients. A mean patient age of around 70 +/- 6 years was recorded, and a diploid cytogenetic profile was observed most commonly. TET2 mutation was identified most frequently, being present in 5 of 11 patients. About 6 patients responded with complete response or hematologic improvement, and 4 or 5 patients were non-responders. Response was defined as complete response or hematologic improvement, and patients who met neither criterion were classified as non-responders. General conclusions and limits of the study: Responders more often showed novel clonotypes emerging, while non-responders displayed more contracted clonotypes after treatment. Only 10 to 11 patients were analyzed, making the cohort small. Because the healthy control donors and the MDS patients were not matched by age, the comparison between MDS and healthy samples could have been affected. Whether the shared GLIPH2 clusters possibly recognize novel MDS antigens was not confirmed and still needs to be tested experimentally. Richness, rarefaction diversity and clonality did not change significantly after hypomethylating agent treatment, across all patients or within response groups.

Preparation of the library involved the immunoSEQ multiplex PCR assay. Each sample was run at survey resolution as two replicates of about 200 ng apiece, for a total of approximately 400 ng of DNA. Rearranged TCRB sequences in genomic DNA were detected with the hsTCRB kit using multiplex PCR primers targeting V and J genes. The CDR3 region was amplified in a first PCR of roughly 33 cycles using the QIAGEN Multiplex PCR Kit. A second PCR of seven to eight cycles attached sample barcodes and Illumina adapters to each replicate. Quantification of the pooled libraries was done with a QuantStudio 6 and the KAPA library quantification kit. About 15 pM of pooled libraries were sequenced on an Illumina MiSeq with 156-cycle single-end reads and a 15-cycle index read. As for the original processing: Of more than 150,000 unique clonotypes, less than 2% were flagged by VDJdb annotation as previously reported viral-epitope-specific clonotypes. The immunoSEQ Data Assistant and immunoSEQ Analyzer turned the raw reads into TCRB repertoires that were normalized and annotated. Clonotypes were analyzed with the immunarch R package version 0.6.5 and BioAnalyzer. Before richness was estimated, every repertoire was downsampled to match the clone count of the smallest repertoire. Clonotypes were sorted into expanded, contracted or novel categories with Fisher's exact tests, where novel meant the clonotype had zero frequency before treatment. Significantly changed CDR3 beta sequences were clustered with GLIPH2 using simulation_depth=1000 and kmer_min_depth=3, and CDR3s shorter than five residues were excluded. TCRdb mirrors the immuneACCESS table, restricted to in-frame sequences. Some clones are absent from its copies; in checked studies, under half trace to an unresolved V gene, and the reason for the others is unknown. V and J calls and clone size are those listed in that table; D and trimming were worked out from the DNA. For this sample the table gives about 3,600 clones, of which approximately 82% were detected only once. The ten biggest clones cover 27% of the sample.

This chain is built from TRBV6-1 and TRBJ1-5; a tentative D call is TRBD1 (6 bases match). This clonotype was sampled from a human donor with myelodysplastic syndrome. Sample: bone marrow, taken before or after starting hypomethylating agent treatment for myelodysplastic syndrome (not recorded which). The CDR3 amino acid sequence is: CAARTGTNQPQHF. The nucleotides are TGTGCCGCGAGGACCGGGACAAATCAGCCCCAGCATTTT.